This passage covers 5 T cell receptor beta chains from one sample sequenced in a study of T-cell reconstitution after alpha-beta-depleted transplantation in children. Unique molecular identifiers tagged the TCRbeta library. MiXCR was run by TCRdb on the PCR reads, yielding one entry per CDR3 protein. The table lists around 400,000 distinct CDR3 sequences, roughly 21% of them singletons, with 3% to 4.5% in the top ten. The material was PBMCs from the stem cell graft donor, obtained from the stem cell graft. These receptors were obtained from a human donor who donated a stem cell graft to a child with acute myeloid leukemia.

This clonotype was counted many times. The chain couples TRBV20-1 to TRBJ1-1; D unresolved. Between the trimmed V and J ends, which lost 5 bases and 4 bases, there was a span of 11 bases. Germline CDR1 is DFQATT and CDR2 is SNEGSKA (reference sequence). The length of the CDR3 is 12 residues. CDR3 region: CSALWQTTEAFF. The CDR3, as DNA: TGCAGTGCTTTGTGGCAGACCACTGAAGCTTTCTTT.

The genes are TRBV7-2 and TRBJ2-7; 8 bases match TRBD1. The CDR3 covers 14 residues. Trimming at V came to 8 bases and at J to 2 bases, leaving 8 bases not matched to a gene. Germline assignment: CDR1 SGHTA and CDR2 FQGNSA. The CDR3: CASGPGQGTYEQYF. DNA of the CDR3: TGTGCCAGCGGCCCAGGACAGGGTACCTACGAGCAGTACTTC.

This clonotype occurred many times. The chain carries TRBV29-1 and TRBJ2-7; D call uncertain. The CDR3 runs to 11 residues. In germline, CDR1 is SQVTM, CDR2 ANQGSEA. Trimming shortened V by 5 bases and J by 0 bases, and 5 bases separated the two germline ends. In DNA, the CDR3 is TGCAGCGTTAGGCGCTCCTACGAGCAGTACTTC. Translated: CSVRRSYEQYF.

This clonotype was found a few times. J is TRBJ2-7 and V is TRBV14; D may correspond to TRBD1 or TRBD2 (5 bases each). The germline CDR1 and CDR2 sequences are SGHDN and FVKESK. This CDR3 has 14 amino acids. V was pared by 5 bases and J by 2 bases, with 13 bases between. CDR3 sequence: CASSWGGGPYEQYF. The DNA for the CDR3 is TGTGCCAGCAGCTGGGGCGGAGGTCCCTACGAGCAGTACTTC.

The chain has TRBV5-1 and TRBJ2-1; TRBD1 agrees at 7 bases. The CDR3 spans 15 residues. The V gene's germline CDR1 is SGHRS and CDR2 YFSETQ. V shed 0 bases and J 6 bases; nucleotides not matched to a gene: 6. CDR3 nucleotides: TGCGCCAGCAGCTTGGGACAGGGAAACCCCAATGAGCAGTTCTTC. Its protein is CASSLGQGNPNEQFF. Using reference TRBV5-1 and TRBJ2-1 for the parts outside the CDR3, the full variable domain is KAGVTQTPRYLIKTRGQQVTLSCSPISGHRSVSWYQQTPGQGLQFLFEYFSETQRNKGNFPGRFSGRQFSNSRSEMNVSTLELGDSALYLCASSLGQGNPNEQFFGPGTRLTVL.